These 5 T cell receptor beta chains came from one sample sequenced in a study of T cell responses to AZD1222 COVID-19 vaccine. Repertoires were generated with immunoSEQ multiplex PCR, while TCRdb's copy carries only in-frame clones and drops some. The table records roughly 120,000 clones, more than 75% of them present only once. The sample in question was peripheral blood, obtained on day 0 of AZD1222 vaccination. The source is an adult in good health.

The rearrangement joins TRBV15 to TRBJ2-7; TRBD2 aligns across 7 bases. Trimming removed 6 bases from V and 0 bases from J; junction bases left unmatched: 11. The CDR3 is 16 residues long. The germline V gene encodes CDR1 LNHNV and CDR2 YYDKDF (reference sequence). In nucleotides, the CDR3 is TGTGCCACCAGTCCAGGACTCGGGAGGAGCTCCTACGAGCAGTACTTC. Protein: CATSPGLGRSSYEQYF.

This clone turned up a few times. The conserved phenylalanine or tryptophan normally closing the CDR3 is absent here, so this likely arose from a read error. The DNA is left out, because the CDR3 cannot be placed on it with certainty; the CDR3 is given as TCRdb lists it. The V and J genes are TRBV7-3 and TRBJ2-2. Both ends counted, the CDR3 spans 9 residues. Germline V gives CDR1 SGHTA, CDR2 FQGTGA. CDR3 amino acids: CASSLQGLV.

This chain connects TRBV28 to TRBJ1-6; the D gene is possibly TRBD1 (5 bases). CDR3 length equals 13 residues. CDR1 is MDHEN and CDR2 is SYDVKM in the germline V gene. Trimming removed 8 bases at V and 9 bases at J, with 14 bases between. CDR3 in amino acids: CASRRGVGSPLHF. Written as DNA, the CDR3 is TGTGCCAGCCGACGGGGGGTAGGTTCACCCCTCCACTTT.

This clone was found a few times. The chain links TRBV2 to TRBJ1-1, with a tentative D call TRBD1 (5 bases). The V end was cut by 8 bases, the J end by 1 base, with 11 bases between. Germline CDR1 and CDR2: SNHLY and FYNNEI. The CDR3 length is 13 residues. The CDR3 here is CASCKGENTEAFF. The CDR3 DNA follows: TGTGCCAGCTGTAAAGGGGAGAACACTGAAGCTTTCTTT.

The chain combines TRBV30 with TRBJ2-1, with unresolved D. The CDR3 runs to 12 residues. CDR1 is GTSNPN, CDR2 SVGIG, per germline (reference sequence). V lost 4 bases and J lost 5, with 9 bases in between. For the CDR3, the DNA is TGTGCCTGGAAAGCTTTGAACAATGAGCAGTTCTTC. Its protein product is CAWKALNNEQFF.